This TCR beta chain was observed in a study of shared clonotypes between healthy human individuals. Study-wide context: Three plates were used per donor for CD4 naive, three for CD4 memory, two for CD8 naive and one for CD8 memory.

This clone has a handful of counts. Its antigen is not identified. The sample carries other DNA sequences with the same CDR3. The data were produced by immunoSEQ multiplex PCR, yet TCRdb's version contains in-frame clones alone and is incomplete. This table has over a million clones, 75% to 80% appearing once. Trimming cost V 5 bases and J 5 bases, with 15 bases left between them. The germline CDR1 and CDR2 sequences are SSHAT and FNYEAQ (reference sequence). The CDR3 is 15 amino acids. Points from the study as a whole: Naive subsets typically showed greater estimated richness than memory subsets. The four-donor shared clonotypes exceeded non-shared clonotypes in generation probability, with non-shared ones scoring lower.

The V call is TRBV7-7, the J call TRBJ2-2; a possible D gene is TRBD2 (5 bases). The sequencing sample was made of memory CD4+ T cells from PBMCs. Documented subset: CD45RA-negative fraction. The TCR was taken from a man aged 18 to 35 in good health. Some clones in this sample may be carry-over from other donors' samples. CDR3 in DNA: TGTGCCAGCAGCCTAGGAGGTAGAGAAACCGGGGAGCTGTTTTTT. Translation gives CASSLGGRETGELFF.